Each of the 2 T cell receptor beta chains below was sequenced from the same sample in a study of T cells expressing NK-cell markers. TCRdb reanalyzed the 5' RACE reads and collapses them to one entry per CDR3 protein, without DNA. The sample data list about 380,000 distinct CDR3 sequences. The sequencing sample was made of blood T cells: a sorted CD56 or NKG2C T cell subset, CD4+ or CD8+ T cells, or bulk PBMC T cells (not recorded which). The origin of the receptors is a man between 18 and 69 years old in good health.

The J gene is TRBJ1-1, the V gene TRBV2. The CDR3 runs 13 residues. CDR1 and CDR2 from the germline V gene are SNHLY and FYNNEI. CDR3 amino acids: CASYAGGYTEAFF.

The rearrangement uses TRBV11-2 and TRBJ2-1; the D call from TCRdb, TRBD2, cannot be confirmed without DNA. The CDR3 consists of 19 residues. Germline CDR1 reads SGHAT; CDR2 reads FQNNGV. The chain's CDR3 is CASSLGVLAGGSSYNEQFF.